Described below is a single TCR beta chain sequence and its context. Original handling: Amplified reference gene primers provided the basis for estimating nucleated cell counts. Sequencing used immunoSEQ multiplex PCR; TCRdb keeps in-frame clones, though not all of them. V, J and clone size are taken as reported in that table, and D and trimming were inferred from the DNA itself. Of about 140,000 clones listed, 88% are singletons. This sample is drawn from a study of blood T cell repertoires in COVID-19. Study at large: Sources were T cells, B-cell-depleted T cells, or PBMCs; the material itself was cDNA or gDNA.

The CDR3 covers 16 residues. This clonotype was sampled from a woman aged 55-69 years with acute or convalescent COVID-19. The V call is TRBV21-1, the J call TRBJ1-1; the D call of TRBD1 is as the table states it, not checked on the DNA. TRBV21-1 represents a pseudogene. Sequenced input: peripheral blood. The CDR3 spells CASSKYWTGNNTEAFF. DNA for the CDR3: TGTGCCAGCAGCAAATATTGGACAGGTAATAACACTGAAGCTTTCTTT.